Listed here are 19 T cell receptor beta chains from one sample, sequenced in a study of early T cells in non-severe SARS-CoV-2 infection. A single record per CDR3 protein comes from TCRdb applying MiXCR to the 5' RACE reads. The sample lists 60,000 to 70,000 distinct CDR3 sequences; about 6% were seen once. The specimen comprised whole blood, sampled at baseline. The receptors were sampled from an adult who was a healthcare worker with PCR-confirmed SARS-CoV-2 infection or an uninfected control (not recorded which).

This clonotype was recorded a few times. The CDR3 region is CASSPGRGADTQYF. CDR3 bases: TGTGCCAGCAGCCCGGGGCGCGGGGCAGATACGCAGTATTTT. The chain combines TRBV6-5 with TRBJ2-3; D is perhaps TRBD2 (6 bases). The CDR3 loop spans 14 amino acids. V lost 6 bases and J lost 4, with 14 bases in between. Germline CDR1 reads MNHEY; CDR2 reads SVGAGI.

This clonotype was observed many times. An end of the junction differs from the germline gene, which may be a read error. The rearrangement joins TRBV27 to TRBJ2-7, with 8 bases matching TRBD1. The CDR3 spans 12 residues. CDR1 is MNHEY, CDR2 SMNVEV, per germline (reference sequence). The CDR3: CATLPPGGEQCF. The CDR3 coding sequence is TGTGCCACCTTACCCCCAGGGGGCGAGCAGTGCTTC.

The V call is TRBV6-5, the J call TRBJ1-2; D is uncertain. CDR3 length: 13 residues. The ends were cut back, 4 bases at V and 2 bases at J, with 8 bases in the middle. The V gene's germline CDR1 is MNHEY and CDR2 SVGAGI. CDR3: CASSFDGNYGYTF. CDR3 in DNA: TGTGCCAGCAGTTTTGACGGGAACTATGGCTACACCTTC.

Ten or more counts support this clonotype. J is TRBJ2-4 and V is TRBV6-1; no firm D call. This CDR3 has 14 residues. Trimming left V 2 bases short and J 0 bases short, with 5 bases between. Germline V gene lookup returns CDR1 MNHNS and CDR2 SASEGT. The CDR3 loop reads CASSEKLAKNIQYF. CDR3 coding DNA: TGTGCCAGCAGTGAAAAACTAGCCAAAAACATTCAGTACTTC.

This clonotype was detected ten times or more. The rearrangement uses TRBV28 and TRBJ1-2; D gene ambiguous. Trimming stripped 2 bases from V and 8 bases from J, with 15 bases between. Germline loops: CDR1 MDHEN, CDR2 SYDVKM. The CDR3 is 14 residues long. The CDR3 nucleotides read TGTGCCAGCAGTTTACCTGTCGGCGGGAGGGGCTACACCTTC. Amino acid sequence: CASSLPVGGRGYTF.

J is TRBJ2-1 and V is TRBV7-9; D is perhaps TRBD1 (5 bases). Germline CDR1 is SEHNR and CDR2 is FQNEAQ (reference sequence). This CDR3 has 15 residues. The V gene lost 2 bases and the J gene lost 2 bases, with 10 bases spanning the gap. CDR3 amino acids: CASSLTQGTYNEQFF. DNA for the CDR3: TGTGCCAGCAGCTTAACCCAGGGAACCTACAATGAGCAGTTCTTC.

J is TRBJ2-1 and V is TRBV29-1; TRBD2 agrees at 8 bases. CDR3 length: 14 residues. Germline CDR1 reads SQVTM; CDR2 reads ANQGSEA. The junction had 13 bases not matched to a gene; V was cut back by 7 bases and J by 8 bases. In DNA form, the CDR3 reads TGCAGCGCCGCCGGGCGGGAGGATTTTCATGAGCAGTTCTTC. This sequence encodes CSAAGREDFHEQFF.

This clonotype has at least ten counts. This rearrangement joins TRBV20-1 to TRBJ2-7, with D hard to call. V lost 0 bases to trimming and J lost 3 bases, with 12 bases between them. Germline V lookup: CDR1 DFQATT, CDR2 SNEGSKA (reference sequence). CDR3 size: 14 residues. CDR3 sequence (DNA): TGCAGTGCTAGAGAGGGCCGTACCGTCTACGAGCAGTACTTC. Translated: CSAREGRTVYEQYF.

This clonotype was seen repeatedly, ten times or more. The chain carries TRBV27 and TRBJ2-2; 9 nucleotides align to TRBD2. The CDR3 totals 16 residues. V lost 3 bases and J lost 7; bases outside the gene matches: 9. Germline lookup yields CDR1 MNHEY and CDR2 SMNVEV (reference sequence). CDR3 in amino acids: CASSFLAGLGDGELFF. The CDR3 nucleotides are TGTGCCAGCAGTTTTCTAGCGGGACTGGGGGACGGGGAGCTGTTTTTT.

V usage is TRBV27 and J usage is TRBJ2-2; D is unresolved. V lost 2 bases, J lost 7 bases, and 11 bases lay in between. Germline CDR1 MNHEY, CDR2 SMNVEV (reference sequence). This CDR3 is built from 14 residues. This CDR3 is CASSLKIEVGELFF. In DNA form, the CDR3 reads TGTGCCAGCAGTTTAAAAATCGAGGTCGGGGAGCTGTTTTTT.

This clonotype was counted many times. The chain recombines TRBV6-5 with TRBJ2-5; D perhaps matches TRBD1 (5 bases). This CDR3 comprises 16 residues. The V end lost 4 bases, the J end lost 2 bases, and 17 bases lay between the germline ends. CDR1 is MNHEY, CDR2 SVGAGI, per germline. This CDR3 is CASSSPLGPEQETQYF. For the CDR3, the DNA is TGTGCCAGCAGTTCCCCCCTGGGGCCCGAACAAGAGACCCAGTACTTC.

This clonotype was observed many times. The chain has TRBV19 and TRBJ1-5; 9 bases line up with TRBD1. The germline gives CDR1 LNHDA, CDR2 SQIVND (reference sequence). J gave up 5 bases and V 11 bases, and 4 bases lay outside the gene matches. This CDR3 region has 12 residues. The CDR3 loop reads CAGGQGYQPQHF. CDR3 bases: TGTGCCGGGGGACAGGGATATCAGCCCCAGCATTTT.

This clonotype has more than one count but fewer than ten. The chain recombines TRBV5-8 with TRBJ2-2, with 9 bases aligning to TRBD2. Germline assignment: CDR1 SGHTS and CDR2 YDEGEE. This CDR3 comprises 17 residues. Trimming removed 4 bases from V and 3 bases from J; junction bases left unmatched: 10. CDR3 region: CASSPEGLAWDTGELFF. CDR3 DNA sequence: TGTGCCAGCAGCCCGGAAGGACTAGCGTGGGACACCGGGGAGCTGTTTTTT.

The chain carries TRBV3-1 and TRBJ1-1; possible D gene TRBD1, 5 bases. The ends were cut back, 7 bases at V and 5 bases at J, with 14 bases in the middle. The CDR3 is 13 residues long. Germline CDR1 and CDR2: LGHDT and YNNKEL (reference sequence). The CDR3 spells CASTRLAGTEAFF. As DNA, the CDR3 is TGTGCCAGCACAAGGCTCGCAGGGACTGAAGCTTTCTTT.

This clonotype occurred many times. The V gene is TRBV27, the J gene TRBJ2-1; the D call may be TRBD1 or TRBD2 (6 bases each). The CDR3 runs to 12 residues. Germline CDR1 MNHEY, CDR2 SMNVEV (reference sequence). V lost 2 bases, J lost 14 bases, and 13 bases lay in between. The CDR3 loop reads CASSLGGPTEFF. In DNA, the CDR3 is TGTGCCAGCAGTTTAGGGGGGCCAACGGAGTTCTTC.

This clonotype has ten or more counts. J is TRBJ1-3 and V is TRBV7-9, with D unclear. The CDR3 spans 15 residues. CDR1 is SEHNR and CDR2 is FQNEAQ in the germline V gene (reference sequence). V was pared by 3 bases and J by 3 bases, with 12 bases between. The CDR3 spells CASSFIRAGGNTIYF. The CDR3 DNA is TGTGCCAGCAGCTTCATACGGGCTGGTGGAAACACCATATATTTT.

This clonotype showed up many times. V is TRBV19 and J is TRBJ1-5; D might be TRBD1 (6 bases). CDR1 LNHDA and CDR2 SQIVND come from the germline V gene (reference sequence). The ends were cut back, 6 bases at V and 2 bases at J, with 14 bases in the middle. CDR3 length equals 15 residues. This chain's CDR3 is CASRARAGGNQPQHF. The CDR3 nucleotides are TGTGCCAGTAGGGCCCGGGCAGGGGGCAATCAGCCCCAGCATTTT.

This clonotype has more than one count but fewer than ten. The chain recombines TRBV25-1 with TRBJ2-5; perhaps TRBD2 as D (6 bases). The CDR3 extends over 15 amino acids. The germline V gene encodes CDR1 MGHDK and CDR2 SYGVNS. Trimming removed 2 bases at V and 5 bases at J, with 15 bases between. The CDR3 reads CASSEVEGRLETQYF. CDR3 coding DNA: TGTGCCAGCAGTGAAGTGGAGGGGAGGTTGGAGACCCAGTACTTC.

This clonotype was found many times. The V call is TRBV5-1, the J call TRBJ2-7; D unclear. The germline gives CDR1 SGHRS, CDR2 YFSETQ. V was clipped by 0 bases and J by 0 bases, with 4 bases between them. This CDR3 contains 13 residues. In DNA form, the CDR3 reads TGCGCCAGCAGCTTGGGCTACTCCTACGAGCAGTACTTC. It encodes CASSLGYSYEQYF.